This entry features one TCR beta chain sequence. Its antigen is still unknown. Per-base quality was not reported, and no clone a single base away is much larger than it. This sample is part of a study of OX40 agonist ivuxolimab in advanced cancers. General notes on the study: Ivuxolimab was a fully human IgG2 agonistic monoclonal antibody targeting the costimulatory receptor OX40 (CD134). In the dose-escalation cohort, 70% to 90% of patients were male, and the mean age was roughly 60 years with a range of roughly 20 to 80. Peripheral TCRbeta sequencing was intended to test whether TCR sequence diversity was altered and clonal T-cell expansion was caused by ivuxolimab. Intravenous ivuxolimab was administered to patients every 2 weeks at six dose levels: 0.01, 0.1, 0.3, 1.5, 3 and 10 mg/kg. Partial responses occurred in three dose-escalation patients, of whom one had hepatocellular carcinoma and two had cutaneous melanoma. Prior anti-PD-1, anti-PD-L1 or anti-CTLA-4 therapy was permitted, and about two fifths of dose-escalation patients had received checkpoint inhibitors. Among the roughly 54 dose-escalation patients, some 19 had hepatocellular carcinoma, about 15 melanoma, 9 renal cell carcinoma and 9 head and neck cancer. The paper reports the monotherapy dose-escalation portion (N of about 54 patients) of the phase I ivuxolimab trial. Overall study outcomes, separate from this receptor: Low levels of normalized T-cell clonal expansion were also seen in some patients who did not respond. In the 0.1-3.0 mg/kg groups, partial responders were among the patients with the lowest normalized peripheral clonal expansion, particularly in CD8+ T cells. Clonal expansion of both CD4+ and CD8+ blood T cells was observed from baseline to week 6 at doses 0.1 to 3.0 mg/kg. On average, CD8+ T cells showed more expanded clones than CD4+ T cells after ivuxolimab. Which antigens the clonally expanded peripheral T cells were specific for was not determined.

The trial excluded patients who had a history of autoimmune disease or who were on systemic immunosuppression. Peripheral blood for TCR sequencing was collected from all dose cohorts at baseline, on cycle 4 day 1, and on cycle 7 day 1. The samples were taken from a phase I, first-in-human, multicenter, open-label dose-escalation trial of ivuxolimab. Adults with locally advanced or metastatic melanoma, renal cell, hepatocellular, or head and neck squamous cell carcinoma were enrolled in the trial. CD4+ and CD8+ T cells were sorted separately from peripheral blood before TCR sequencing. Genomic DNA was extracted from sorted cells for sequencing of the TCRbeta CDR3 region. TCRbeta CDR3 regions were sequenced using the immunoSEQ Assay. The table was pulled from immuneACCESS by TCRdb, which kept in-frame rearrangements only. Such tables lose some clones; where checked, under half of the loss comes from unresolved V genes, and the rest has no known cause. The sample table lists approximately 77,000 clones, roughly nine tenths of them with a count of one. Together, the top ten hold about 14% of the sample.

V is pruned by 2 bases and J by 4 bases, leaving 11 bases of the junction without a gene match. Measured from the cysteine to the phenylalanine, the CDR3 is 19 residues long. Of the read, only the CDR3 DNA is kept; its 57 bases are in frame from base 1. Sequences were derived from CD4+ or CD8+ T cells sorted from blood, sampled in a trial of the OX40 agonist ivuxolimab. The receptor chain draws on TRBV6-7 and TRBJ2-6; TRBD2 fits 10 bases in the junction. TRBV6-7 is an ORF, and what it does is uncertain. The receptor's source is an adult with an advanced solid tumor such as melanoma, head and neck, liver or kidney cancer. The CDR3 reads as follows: CASSYTHGAGGEGANVLTF. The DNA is TGTGCCAGCAGTTACACCCACGGAGCGGGAGGGGAAGGGGCCAACGTCCTGACTTTC.